These 30 T cell receptor beta chains were all obtained from the same sample, sequenced in a study of blood T cell repertoires in COVID-19. Data came from immunoSEQ multiplex PCR; TCRdb stores just in-frame clones and leaves some out. The table has 35,000 to 40,000 clones, around 90% seen once. The material sequenced was peripheral blood. These receptors were collected from a human donor in a cohort sampled during active COVID-19.

The rearrangement joins TRBV13 to TRBJ1-3; 10 bases fit TRBD1. The V and J ends lost 5 bases and 4 bases, in that order; junction bases with no gene match: 5. The CDR3 has 15 residues. In germline, CDR1 is PRHDT, CDR2 FYEKMQ (reference sequence). The CDR3 here is CASSTTTGGGNTIYF. The CDR3 DNA follows: TGTGCCAGCAGCACCACGACAGGGGGCGGAAACACCATATATTTT.

This sequence joins TRBV7-2 and TRBJ2-2; 13 bases map to TRBD2. V lost 0 bases and J lost 5; bases outside the gene matches: 6. From germline, CDR1 is SGHTA and CDR2 FQGNSA. The CDR3 has 18 residues. CDR3 nucleotide sequence: TGTGCCAGCAGCTTAGCACCCCGGGGACTAGCGGGGACCGGGGAGCTGTTTTTT. This sequence encodes CASSLAPRGLAGTGELFF.

The CDR3 protein is CASSLGQGDAYEQYF. The CDR3 nucleotides are TGTGCCAGCAGCCTCGGACAGGGGGACGCCTACGAGCAGTACTTC. J is TRBJ2-7 and V is TRBV2; TRBD1 matches at 10 bases. The CDR3 contains 15 residues. V shed 6 bases and J 2 bases; nucleotides not matched to a gene: 7. Germline-derived CDR1 and CDR2 are SNHLY and FYNNEI.

The V call is TRBV30, the J call TRBJ2-5; 13 positions match TRBD2. The length of the CDR3 is 17 residues. Germline CDR1 reads GTSNPN; CDR2 reads SVGIG (reference sequence). The junction had 12 bases not matched to a gene; V was cut back by 3 bases and J by 5 bases. The CDR3 DNA is TGTGCCTGGAGCAGACTAGCGGGGGGCCGCAAGCAGGAGACCCAGTACTTC. This codes for CAWSRLAGGRKQETQYF.

Only one count was recorded for this clone. The V and J genes are TRBV27 and TRBJ2-7; 7 bases are a match to TRBD2. The V and J ends lost 6 bases and 2 bases, in that order; junction bases with no gene match: 7. Germline-derived CDR1 and CDR2 are MNHEY and SMNVEV (reference sequence). The CDR3 spans 14 residues. The CDR3, as DNA: TGTGCCAGCAGCTCCCCGGGACTACCCTACGAGCAGTACTTC. It is translated as CASSSPGLPYEQYF.

The rearrangement uses TRBV7-2 and TRBJ1-5, with TRBD1 identical over 9 bases. Trimming took 4 bases from V and 6 from J; bases not matched to a gene: 4. CDR3 length: 14 amino acids. Germline V gives CDR1 SGHTA, CDR2 FQGNSA. The CDR3 is CASSYTGGSQPQHF. The CDR3 nucleotides are TGTGCCAGCAGCTACACAGGGGGCTCTCAGCCCCAGCATTTT.

This clone was observed once. The V call is TRBV5-4, the J call TRBJ2-1; 10 bases are shared with TRBD2. Trimming cost V 4 bases and J 9 bases; bases outside gene matches: 13. The CDR3 has 16 amino acids. Germline assignment: CDR1 SGHNT and CDR2 YYREEE (reference sequence). DNA of the CDR3: TGTGCCAGCAGCAGACCCGGGACTAGCGCCTCCCGTGAGCAGTTCTTC. It yields the protein CASSRPGTSASREQFF.

The chain has TRBV7-9 and TRBJ2-1; 9 bases agree with TRBD1. The junction had 11 bases not matched to a gene; V was cut back by 5 bases and J by 6 bases. CDR1 and CDR2 (germline): SEHNR, FQNEAQ (reference sequence). The CDR3 spans 16 residues. Here the CDR3 reads CASSPHPRDRANEQFF. The CDR3 coding sequence is TGTGCCAGCAGCCCCCACCCCCGGGACAGGGCCAATGAGCAGTTCTTC.

The chain recombines TRBV20-1 with TRBJ2-7; TRBD1 matches 7 bases. Germline V lookup: CDR1 DFQATT, CDR2 SNEGSKA (reference sequence). The V gene end was trimmed by 3 bases and the J gene end by 4 bases; junction bases not matched to a gene: 6. The CDR3 runs 13 residues. Written as DNA, the CDR3 is TGCAGTGCTAGTTTCAGGGGGTCGTACGAGCAGTACTTC. This encodes CSASFRGSYEQYF.

J is TRBJ1-1 and V is TRBV7-2; D remains unclear. Trimming stripped 2 bases from V and 1 base from J, with 23 bases between. There are 19 residues in the CDR3. CDR1 and CDR2 (germline): SGHTA, FQGNSA. CDR3 DNA sequence: TGTGCCAGCAGCTTAAGAAGGTCGAGGGCAGCTTCAGAGAACACTGAAGCTTTCTTT. Translated, it gives CASSLRRSRAASENTEAFF.

J is TRBJ2-3 and V is TRBV29-1; tentatively, D is TRBD2 (5 bases). The CDR3 contains 14 residues. CDR1 is SQVTM and CDR2 is ANQGSEA in the germline V gene. The V gene lost 4 bases and the J gene lost 6 bases, with 17 bases spanning the gap. The DNA of the CDR3 is TGCAGCGTTGTAAAGCGGTCCTCGTTTGATACGCAGTATTTT. Its translation: CSVVKRSSFDTQYF.

V is TRBV11-2 and J is TRBJ2-1, with 7 bases matching TRBD2. Germline V gene sequence: CDR1 SGHAT, CDR2 FQNNGV. This CDR3 contains 16 residues. With V trimmed by 5 bases and J by 3 bases, 10 bases remained unmatched. The CDR3 DNA reads as TGTGCCAGCAGCCCGCGAACTAGCGCGGGCTACAATGAGCAGTTCTTC. The encoded protein is CASSPRTSAGYNEQFF.

The V and J genes are TRBV3-1 (or the pseudogene TRBV3-2) and TRBJ2-1; 9 bases match TRBD2. This CDR3 contains 15 residues. With 5 bases clipped from V and 7 bases from J, the junction kept 9 bases outside the gene matches. Germline CDR1 is LGHDT and CDR2 is YNNKEL (reference sequence). This CDR3 reads CASSGWASGVNEQFF. The CDR3 DNA sequence: TGTGCCAGCAGCGGATGGGCTAGCGGGGTAAATGAGCAGTTCTTC.

V gene TRBV3-1 (or the pseudogene TRBV3-2) combines with J gene TRBJ2-5; D is perhaps TRBD2 (6 bases). This CDR3 region has 15 residues. From germline, CDR1 is LGHDT and CDR2 YNNKEL (reference sequence). Trimming took 4 bases from V and 4 from J, leaving 16 bases between them. CDR3 DNA sequence: TGTGCCAGCAGCCTGAGCGGGTTTGGGACAGAGACCCAGTACTTC. It encodes CASSLSGFGTETQYF.

The V call is TRBV5-1, the J call TRBJ1-4, with TRBD1 matching over 8 bases. The CDR3 sequence is 14 residues long. Germline V gene sequence: CDR1 SGHRS, CDR2 YFSETQ. The junction had 0 bases not matched to a gene; V was cut back by 5 bases and J by 0 bases. The CDR3 loop is CASRGQATNEKLFF. The CDR3 DNA follows: TGCGCCAGCAGGGGACAGGCAACTAATGAAAAACTGTTTTTT.

Here the CDR3 DNA reads TGTGCCAGCAGCTCCCGGGGGGTGGACTACGAGCAGTACTTC. Its translation: CASSSRGVDYEQYF. V usage is TRBV27 and J usage is TRBJ2-7; 7 positions agree with TRBD2. From germline, CDR1 is MNHEY and CDR2 SMNVEV (reference sequence). The CDR3 has 14 residues. Germline trimming cut 6 bases from V and 3 bases from J; bases unmatched to any gene: 8.

The rearrangement links TRBV4-1 to TRBJ1-1; D is unclear. V was cut by 0 bases and J by 4 bases, with 15 bases left in between. In germline, CDR1 is MGHRA, CDR2 YSYEKL. This CDR3 is 16 amino acids long. CDR3 in amino acids: CASSQEIRVSGTEAFF. The DNA for the CDR3 is TGCGCCAGCAGCCAAGAGATTCGAGTATCAGGCACTGAAGCTTTCTTT.

CDR3 nucleotides: TGTGCCAGCAGGGGGACAGCAGTTCCTAATGAAAAACTGTTTTTT. This codes for CASRGTAVPNEKLFF. J is TRBJ1-4 and V is TRBV2, with 7 bases matching TRBD1. This CDR3 has 15 amino acids. Germline V lookup: CDR1 SNHLY, CDR2 FYNNEI. V was clipped by 6 bases and J by 3 bases; unmatched bases: 7.

The rearrangement uses TRBV10-3 and TRBJ1-6, with 7 bases fitting TRBD1. The CDR3 extends over 18 amino acids. The V segment lost 6 bases and the J segment 12 bases; nucleotides outside the gene matches: 23. Germline values: CDR1 ENHRY, CDR2 SYGVKD. The CDR3 coding sequence is TGTGCCATCAGCGATCTAGGGGTAGGGCAGGGGGAATCTAGACCCCTCCACTTT. As protein: CAISDLGVGQGESRPLHF.

The rearrangement uses TRBV5-1 and TRBJ2-5; 8 positions match TRBD2. Germline lookup yields CDR1 SGHRS and CDR2 YFSETQ. The CDR3 is made up of 15 amino acids. The V gene end was trimmed by 1 base and the J gene end by 0 bases; junction bases not matched to a gene: 2. The CDR3 loop is CASSLQAGDQETQYF. CDR3 nucleotide sequence: TGCGCCAGCAGCTTGCAAGCGGGGGACCAAGAGACCCAGTACTTC.

V is TRBV7-2 and J is TRBJ2-1, with D possibly matching TRBD1 (5 bases). V lost 5 bases and J lost 10, with 18 bases in between. CDR1 and CDR2 from the germline V gene are SGHTA and FQGNSA. The CDR3 covers 14 residues. The CDR3 here is CASSTRTPVGEQFF. DNA of the CDR3: TGTGCCAGCAGCACCCGGACACCAGTTGGGGAGCAGTTCTTC.

V is TRBV3-1 (or the pseudogene TRBV3-2) and J is TRBJ1-2; TRBD1 matches at 11 bases. The CDR3 is made up of 16 amino acids. In germline, CDR1 is LGHDT, CDR2 YNNKEL (reference sequence). V lost 4 bases and J lost 7; bases outside the gene matches: 11. The CDR3 DNA reads TGTGCCAGCAGCCGAAGACTAGGACAGGGGGCAGTTGGCTACACCTTC. This translates into CASSRRLGQGAVGYTF.

The chain couples TRBV11-3 to TRBJ2-2, with 10 positions matching TRBD1. Germline V gene data show CDR1 as SGHNT and CDR2 as YENEEA. This CDR3 has 17 amino acids. The V gene end was trimmed by 5 bases and the J gene end by 3 bases; junction bases not matched to a gene: 9. Written as DNA, the CDR3 is TGTGCCAGCAGCGGTACCTCCGGACAGGGGGACACCGGGGAGCTGTTTTTT. Translated: CASSGTSGQGDTGELFF.

The chain employs TRBV5-1 and TRBJ2-1, with D possibly TRBD1 on 6 matching bases. This CDR3 is built from 15 residues. The germline CDR1 and CDR2 sequences are SGHRS and YFSETQ. Trimming removed 4 bases at V and 3 bases at J, with 14 bases between. CDR3 bases: TGCGCCAGCAGCCCCTACGGGACACTCTACAATGAGCAGTTCTTC. Protein product: CASSPYGTLYNEQFF.

The genes are TRBV6-5 and TRBJ1-5; no reliable D call. The CDR3 length is 16 residues. Germline loops: CDR1 MNHEY, CDR2 SVGAGI. Deletions cut 2 bases from V and 1 base from J, with 12 bases between. The CDR3 DNA reads as TGTGCCAGCAGTTACGAATCTTCCGGGAGCAATCAGCCCCAGCATTTT. It specifies CASSYESSGSNQPQHF.

The chain is built from TRBV7-3 and TRBJ2-1, with 7 bases that match TRBD1. Trimming took 5 bases from V and 10 from J; bases not matched to a gene: 8. Germline assignment: CDR1 SGHTA and CDR2 FQGTGA. This CDR3 spans 13 amino acids. CDR3: CASSADRVQEQFF. CDR3 sequence (DNA): TGTGCCAGCAGCGCCGACAGGGTCCAGGAGCAGTTCTTC.

CDR3 sequence: CASSQDRGPRYGYTF. For the CDR3, the DNA is TGCGCCAGCAGCCAAGATCGAGGTCCCCGATATGGCTACACCTTC. The V gene is TRBV4-3, the J gene TRBJ1-2; D gene ambiguous. V was pared by 0 bases and J by 5 bases, with 13 bases between. CDR1 and CDR2 (germline): LGHNA, YSLEER. This CDR3 comprises 15 residues.

The V call is TRBV27, the J call TRBJ2-2, with a tentative D call TRBD1 (6 bases). The CDR3 spans 17 residues. V gave up 5 bases and J gave up 2 bases, with 18 bases separating them. Germline lookup yields CDR1 MNHEY and CDR2 SMNVEV (reference sequence). CDR3 nucleotide sequence: TGTGCCAGCAGTGCTTCTCCGGGACAACCCAACACCGGGGAGCTGTTTTTT. This sequence encodes CASSASPGQPNTGELFF.

CDR3 region: CATSRDPGLYGYTF. CDR3 bases: TGTGCCACCAGCAGAGATCCAGGGCTCTATGGCTACACCTTC. The V call is TRBV15, the J call TRBJ1-2, with a weak D call TRBD1 (5 bases). V was pared by 0 bases and J by 4 bases, with 9 bases between. CDR3 length equals 14 residues. The germline V gene has CDR1 LNHNV and CDR2 YYDKDF (reference sequence). Variable domain in full (rest from reference TRBV15 and TRBJ1-2): DAMVIQNPRYQVTQFGKPVTLSCSQTLNHNVMYWYQQKSSQAPKLLFHYYDKDFNNEADTPDNFQSRRPNTSFCFLDIRSPGLGDTAMYLCATSRDPGLYGYTFGSGTRLTVV.

V gene TRBV11-1 combines with J gene TRBJ2-1; TRBD2 agrees at 11 bases. This CDR3 has 16 amino acids. Germline V gene sequence: CDR1 SGHAT, CDR2 FQDESV (reference sequence). Trimming removed 1 base from V and 6 bases from J; junction bases left unmatched: 5. The chain's CDR3 is CASSLGGLAGSNEQFF. DNA of the CDR3: TGTGCCAGCAGCTTAGGCGGACTAGCGGGTTCCAATGAGCAGTTCTTC.